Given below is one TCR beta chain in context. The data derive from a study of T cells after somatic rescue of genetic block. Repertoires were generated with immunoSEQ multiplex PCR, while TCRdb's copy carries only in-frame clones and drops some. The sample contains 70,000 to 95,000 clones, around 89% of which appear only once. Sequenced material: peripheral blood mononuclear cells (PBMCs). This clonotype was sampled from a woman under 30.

CDR3: CASSLPHGAGPNTGELFF. CDR3 DNA: TGCGCCAGCAGCTTGCCCCACGGGGCGGGACCGAACACCGGGGAGCTGTTTTTT. J is TRBJ2-2 and V is TRBV5-1; possibly TRBD2 for D (6 bases). The CDR3 contains 18 residues. Germline loops: CDR1 SGHRS, CDR2 YFSETQ. With 1 base removed from V and 0 bases from J, the gap between germline ends came to 16 bases.